What follows are 5 T cell receptor beta chains derived from one specimen sequenced in a study of shared clonotypes between healthy human individuals. This table comes from immunoSEQ multiplex PCR, and its TCRdb copy is limited to in-frame clones, with some not included. The sample comprises some 2,000,000 clones, almost 96% of which are singletons, and roughly 0.13% rests with the top ten. The source material was naive CD4+ T cells sorted from blood. Subset noted: CD45RA+ positively selected. The source is a man between 18 and 35 years old in good health.

This chain links TRBV30 with TRBJ2-3; 8 positions match TRBD2. The CDR3 extends over 12 amino acids. V was pared by 5 bases and J by 11 bases, with 9 bases of the junction left unmatched. The germline V gene has CDR1 GTSNPN and CDR2 SVGIG (reference sequence). The CDR3 DNA is TGTGCCTGGTCGGGGGGGCCGGGTCAGCAGTATTTT. This translates into CAWSGGPGQQYF.

The rearrangement uses TRBV10-1 and TRBJ2-2; 13 positions agree with TRBD2. The CDR3 spans 18 residues. J lost 3 bases, V lost 6 bases, and 10 bases had no gene match. CDR1 WNHNN and CDR2 SYGVQD come from the germline V gene (reference sequence). CDR3 residues: CASRYRLAGGRDTGELFF. The CDR3 DNA follows: TGCGCCAGCAGATACAGACTAGCGGGAGGCCGGGACACCGGGGAGCTGTTTTTT.

The rearrangement uses TRBV5-4 and TRBJ2-2; D is ambiguous. The germline V gene has CDR1 SGHNT and CDR2 YYREEE (reference sequence). Deletions cut 3 bases from V and 7 bases from J, with 4 bases between. There are 11 residues in the CDR3. The CDR3 spells CASSSVGELFF. The CDR3 coding sequence is TGTGCCAGCAGCTCCGTCGGGGAGCTGTTTTTT.

The chain combines TRBV10-3 with TRBJ2-7; D unclear. This CDR3 spans 11 amino acids. V lost 8 bases and J 4 bases, leaving 9 bases between the germline ends. Germline V CDR1 and CDR2: ENHRY, SYGVKD. The CDR3 sequence: CAIGVGYEQYF. In DNA, the CDR3 is TGTGCCATCGGGGTGGGGTACGAGCAGTACTTC.

The chain joins TRBV7-8 to TRBJ2-7, with D perhaps TRBD2 (6 bases). Trimming left V 1 base short and J 6 bases short, with 10 bases between. CDR1 and CDR2 from the germline V gene are SGHVS and FQNEAQ. The CDR3 covers 13 residues. The CDR3 reads CASSLGEATEQYF. The CDR3 DNA follows: TGTGCCAGCAGCTTAGGGGAGGCGACCGAGCAGTACTTC. The whole variable domain, filled in from reference TRBV7-8 and TRBJ2-7, reads GAGVSQSPRYKVAKRGQDVALRCDPISGHVSLFWYQQALGQGPEFLTYFQNEAQLDKSGLPSDRFFAERPEGSVSTLKIQRTQQEDSAVYLCASSLGEATEQYFGPGTRLTVT.